This T cell receptor (beta chain) emerged from a study of Ad26.COV2.S vaccination and SARS-CoV-2 variants. Per germline, CDR1 SGHKS and CDR2 YYEKEE (reference sequence). V was pared by 4 bases and J by 0 bases, with 14 bases between. The CDR3 spans 16 residues. TCRdb's table, derived via immunoSEQ multiplex PCR, lists solely in-frame clones and lacks some. The sample includes some 320,000 clones, approximately 86% seen only once; the top ten take 1.9%. Treatment: roughly 18 received Ad26.COV2.S at low or high dose, single or two shots; roughly five received placebo; per-sample allocation not given. After the first vaccine or placebo injection, samples were drawn on day 63.

The chain carries TRBV5-5 and TRBJ2-1; TRBD2 is a possible D gene (5 bases). The sequencing used peripheral blood, collected in a trial of Ad26.COV2.S vaccine versus placebo. The clonotype was recovered from a person aged 18-65 years who received the Ad26.COV2.S COVID-19 vaccine or a placebo. The CDR3 reads CASSQVRGTSYNEQFF. The CDR3 DNA reads as TGTGCCAGCAGCCAGGTCCGGGGAACCTCCTACAATGAGCAGTTCTTC.